The clone carrying this T cell receptor (beta chain) is a singleton in its sample. Its specificity is not known. The V gene's germline CDR1 is SGHKS and CDR2 YYEKEE (reference sequence). The V end was cut by 3 bases, the J end by 5 bases, with 8 bases between. This CDR3 is 12 amino acids long. The primer mix had 60 Vbeta and 13 Jbeta primers. Sequenced by immunoSEQ multiplex PCR; TCRdb stores in-frame clones only, minus some. The sample shows about 160,000 clones, just under 75% of them seen only once. This specimen belongs to a study of cytomegalovirus exposure and HLA in healthy donors. The overall study: In an earlier analysis, 95 million to 140 million unique TCR beta sequences were found from 150 million to 200 million T cells. Study-wide results and limits: A reported reduction in N-insertions relative to the approximately 600-donor mean was seen in an Asian-associated ancestry cluster in a later analysis. Association with HLA alleles at 0.05 false discovery rate was found for approximately 18,000 TCR beta sequences in a later analysis. Roughly even sequencing depth across donors was the assumption behind the presence/absence analyses.

The rearrangement joins TRBV5-5 to TRBJ1-1; D is possibly TRBD1 (5 bases). The sequence derives from a woman aged 18-35 years in good health and CMV-seronegative. Material for sequencing was PBMCs. DNA of the CDR3: TGTGCCAGCAGCTCTCGACAGACTGAAGCTTTCTTT. This translates into CASSSRQTEAFF.